This note documents a single T cell receptor (beta chain) sequence. What it binds is not known. V was trimmed by 6 bases and J by 7 bases, leaving 14 bases between them. The length of the CDR3 is 12 residues. Germline CDR1 and CDR2: DFQATT and SNEGSKA (reference sequence). The data stem from a study of identical twins. Study results and limitations: Interpretation of the results relied on cross-sectional statistical analysis and not on following the same donors. Twin pairs' shared out-of-frame alpha sequences were enriched in low generation probability. Memory repertoires lacked the insertion deficit that abundant cord blood beta clonotypes showed.

Unique molecular identifiers were present on the cDNA, and a universal primer site came from template switching. TCRdb passed the 5' RACE reads through MiXCR, listing each CDR3 protein once. The table records 1.5 million to 2 million distinct CDR3 sequences, 25% to 35% of them present only once. The TCR was taken from a newborn girl in good health. The chain couples TRBV20-1 to TRBJ2-3, with D possibly called TRBD1 or TRBD2 (5 bases each). The sequenced sample consisted of cord blood. The CDR3: CSACQGPYTQYF. The CDR3 DNA reads as TGCAGTGCCTGTCAGGGACCTTATACGCAGTATTTT.